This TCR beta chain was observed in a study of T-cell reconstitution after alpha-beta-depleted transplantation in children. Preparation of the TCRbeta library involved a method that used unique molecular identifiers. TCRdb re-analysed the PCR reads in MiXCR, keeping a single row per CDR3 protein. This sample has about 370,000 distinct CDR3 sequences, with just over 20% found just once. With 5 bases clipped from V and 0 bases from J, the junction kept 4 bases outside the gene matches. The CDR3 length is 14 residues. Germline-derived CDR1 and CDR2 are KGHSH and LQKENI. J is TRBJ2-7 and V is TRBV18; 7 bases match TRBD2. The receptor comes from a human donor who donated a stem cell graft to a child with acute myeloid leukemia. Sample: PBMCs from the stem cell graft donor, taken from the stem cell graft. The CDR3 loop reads CASSGGSHSYEQYF. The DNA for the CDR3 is TGTGCCAGCTCAGGCGGGAGCCACTCCTACGAGCAGTACTTC. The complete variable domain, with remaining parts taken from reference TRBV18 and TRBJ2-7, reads NAGVMQNPRHLVRRRGQEARLRCSPMKGHSHVYWYRQLPEEGLKFMVYLQKENIIDESGMPKERFSAEFPKEGPSILRIQQVVRGDSAAYFCASSGGSHSYEQYFGPGTRLTVT.